The 5 T cell receptor beta chains presented below share a single source sample, sequenced in a study of cytomegalovirus exposure and HLA in healthy donors. It was with 60 Vbeta and 13 Jbeta primers that the PCR ran. Sequenced by immunoSEQ multiplex PCR; TCRdb stores in-frame clones only, minus some. The table includes 150,000 to 200,000 clones, 80% detected once. The sequenced sample was PBMCs. These receptors all come from a man under 40 in good health and CMV-seronegative.

This sequence joins TRBV7-8 and TRBJ2-1; D unresolved. The V end was cut by 5 bases, the J end by 9 bases, with 14 bases between. The germline V gene has CDR1 SGHVS and CDR2 FQNEAQ. The CDR3 extends over 13 amino acids. The CDR3 DNA reads TGTGCCAGCAGCCCCACCACTGGTTCTGAGCAGTTCTTC. Amino acid sequence: CASSPTTGSEQFF.

This chain uses TRBV7-9 with TRBJ2-2; D is unresolved. Trimming took off 3 bases at V and 5 bases at J, with 4 bases between the two ends. The CDR3 sequence is 12 residues long. The V gene's germline CDR1 is SEHNR and CDR2 FQNEAQ (reference sequence). The CDR3 DNA follows: TGTGCCAGCAGCTTTGAGACCGGGGAGCTGTTTTTT. Translated: CASSFETGELFF.

This clone was observed once. The chain uses TRBV5-3 and TRBJ2-7, with 7 bases lining up with TRBD2. TRBV5-3 is identified as an open reading frame with a role that is uncertain. This CDR3 contains 15 residues. Losses at the gene ends were 2 bases for V and 4 bases for J; bases not matched to a gene: 9. The CDR3: CARSFSGSGSYEQYF. As DNA, the CDR3 is TGTGCCAGAAGCTTTAGCGGGTCTGGATCATACGAGCAGTACTTC.

The chain couples TRBV9 to TRBJ2-2, with D perhaps matching TRBD2 (6 bases). V gave up 4 bases and J gave up 1 base, with 11 bases separating them. CDR3 length equals 15 residues. Looked up from germline, CDR1 is SGDLS and CDR2 is YYNGEE. The CDR3 region has the DNA TGTGCCAGCAGCCCCCGGGACTGGAACACCGGGGAGCTGTTTTTT. It translates to CASSPRDWNTGELFF.

The rearrangement links TRBV30 to TRBJ1-4, with TRBD1 as a possible D gene (6 bases). V was shortened by 4 bases and J by 9 bases, with 27 bases between the two germline ends. Germline V gene lookup returns CDR1 GTSNPN and CDR2 SVGIG (reference sequence). CDR3 size: 17 residues. The CDR3 region has the DNA TGTGCCTGGACCTCGGAGGGGGGGATGGGCGTAATGAAAAAACTGTTTTTT. As protein: CAWTSEGGMGVMKKLFF.